This T cell receptor beta chain was recorded in a study of graft-versus-host responses after intestinal transplantation. Regarding the study as a whole: GvH clones turned up in recipient marrow; some had shown up first in ileum or blood.

In germline, CDR1 is ENHRY, CDR2 SYGVKD. The CDR3 is 13 amino acids. V was trimmed by 6 bases and J by 2 bases, leaving 5 bases between them. Data came from immunoSEQ multiplex PCR; TCRdb stores just in-frame clones and leaves some out. The table records under 25,000 clones, around 35% of them present only once. The sequenced sample was alloreactive CD4+ T cells from a mixed lymphocyte reaction culture, obtained before transplantation. Subset of the sample: CFSE-low proliferating T cells sorted from approximately 6-day pre-transplant mixed lymphocyte reaction (GvH or HvG direction). This TCR was sampled from a human patient who was an organ donor for intestinal transplantation. The chain joins TRBV10-3 to TRBJ2-6; D gene unclear. CDR3 nucleotide sequence: TGTGCCATCAGAGCTACTGGGGCCAACGTCCTGACTTTC. It translates to CAIRATGANVLTF.